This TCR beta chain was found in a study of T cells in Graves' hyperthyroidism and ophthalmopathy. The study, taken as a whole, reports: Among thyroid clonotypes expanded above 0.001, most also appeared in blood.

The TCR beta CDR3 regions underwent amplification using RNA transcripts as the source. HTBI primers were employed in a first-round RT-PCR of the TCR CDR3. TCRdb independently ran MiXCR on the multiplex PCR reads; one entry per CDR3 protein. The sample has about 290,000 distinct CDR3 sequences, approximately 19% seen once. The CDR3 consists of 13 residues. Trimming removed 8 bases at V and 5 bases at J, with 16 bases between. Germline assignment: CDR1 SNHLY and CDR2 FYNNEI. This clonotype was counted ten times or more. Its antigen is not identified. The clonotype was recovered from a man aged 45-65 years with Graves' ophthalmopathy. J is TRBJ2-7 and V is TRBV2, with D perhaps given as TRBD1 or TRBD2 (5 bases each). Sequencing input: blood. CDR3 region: CASRGGEMDEQYF. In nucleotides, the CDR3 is TGTGCCAGCCGGGGCGGCGAGATGGACGAGCAGTACTTC.